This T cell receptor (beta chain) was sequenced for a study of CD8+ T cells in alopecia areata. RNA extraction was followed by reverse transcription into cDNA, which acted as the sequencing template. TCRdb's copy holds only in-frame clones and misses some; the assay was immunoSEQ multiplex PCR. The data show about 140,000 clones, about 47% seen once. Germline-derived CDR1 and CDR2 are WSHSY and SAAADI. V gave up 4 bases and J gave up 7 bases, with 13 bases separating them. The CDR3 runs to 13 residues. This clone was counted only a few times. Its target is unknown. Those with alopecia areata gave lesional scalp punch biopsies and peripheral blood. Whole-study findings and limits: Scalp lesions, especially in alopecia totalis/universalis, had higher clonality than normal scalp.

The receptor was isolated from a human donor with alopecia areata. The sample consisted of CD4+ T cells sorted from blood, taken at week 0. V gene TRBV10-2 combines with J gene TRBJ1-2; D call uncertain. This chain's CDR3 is CASSGVGEGGYTF. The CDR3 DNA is TGCGCCAGCAGTGGCGTCGGGGAGGGTGGCTACACCTTC.